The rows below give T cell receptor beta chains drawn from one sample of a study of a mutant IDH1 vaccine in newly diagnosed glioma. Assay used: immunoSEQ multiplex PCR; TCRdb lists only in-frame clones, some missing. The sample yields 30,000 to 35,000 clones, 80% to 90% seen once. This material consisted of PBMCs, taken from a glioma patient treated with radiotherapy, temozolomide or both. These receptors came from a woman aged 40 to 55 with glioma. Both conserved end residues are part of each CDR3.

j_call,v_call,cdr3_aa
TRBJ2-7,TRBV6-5,CASRPAGQPYEQYF
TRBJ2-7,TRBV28,CASNPGHLRAEQYF
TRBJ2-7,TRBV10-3,CAISETSGSYEQYF
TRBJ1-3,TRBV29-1,CSVADRTGNTIYF
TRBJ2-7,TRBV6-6,CASSPGQVPYEQYF
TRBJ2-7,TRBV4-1,CASSQEGEGQGDIIPYEQYF
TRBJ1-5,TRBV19,CASSVGSNQPQHF
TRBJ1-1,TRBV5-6,CASSSARGMNTEAFF
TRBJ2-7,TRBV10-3,CAISESPFGAGYGEQYF
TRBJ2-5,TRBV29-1,CSDAPGWDQETQYF
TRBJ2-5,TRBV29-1,CSVVGRASGGFQETQYF
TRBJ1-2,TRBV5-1,CASSLEVSGEYGYTF
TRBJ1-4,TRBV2,CASSERSVGEKLFF
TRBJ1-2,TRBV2,CASSTGTGRSYGYTF
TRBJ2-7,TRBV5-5,CASSPDRYTYEQYF
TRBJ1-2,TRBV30,CAWSSNYGYTF
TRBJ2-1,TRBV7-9,CASSLLMHTNSYNEQFF
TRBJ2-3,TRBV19,CASSMNTGVSTDTQYF
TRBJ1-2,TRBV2,CASRRGNYGYTF
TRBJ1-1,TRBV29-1,CSVEGVSGTEAFF
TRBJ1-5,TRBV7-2,CASSERSGNQPQHF
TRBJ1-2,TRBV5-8,CASSSRGRHGYTF
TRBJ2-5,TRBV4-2,CASSPGTSGGLLQETQYF
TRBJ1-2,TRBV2,CASSEKTLGDRLYGYTF
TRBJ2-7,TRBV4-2,CASSQDTVGEQYF
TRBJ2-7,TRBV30,CAWSLRAEQYF
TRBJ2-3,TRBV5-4,CASSWTGSTDTQYF